The present entry profiles one T cell receptor beta chain with its context. TCRdb's copy holds only in-frame clones and misses some; the assay was immunoSEQ multiplex PCR. Of hundreds of thousands of clones detected, around 87% appear once; the ten largest clones hold approximately 1.7%. From germline, CDR1 is SQVTM and CDR2 ANQGSEA. CDR3 size: 12 residues. Trimming cost V 6 bases and J 2 bases; bases outside gene matches: 4. This sample is drawn from a study of blood T cell repertoires in COVID-19. Adults between roughly 18 and 95 years of age took part from 24 US areas. Specimen: PBMCs or T cells enriched from blood (not recorded which). The chain combines TRBV29-1 with TRBJ2-7, with 7 positions matching TRBD1. The sequence was obtained from a woman between 45 and 60 years old who had recovered from COVID-19. CDR3 sequence: CSVGTETYEQYF. The CDR3 DNA follows: TGCAGCGTGGGGACAGAGACCTACGAGCAGTACTTC.